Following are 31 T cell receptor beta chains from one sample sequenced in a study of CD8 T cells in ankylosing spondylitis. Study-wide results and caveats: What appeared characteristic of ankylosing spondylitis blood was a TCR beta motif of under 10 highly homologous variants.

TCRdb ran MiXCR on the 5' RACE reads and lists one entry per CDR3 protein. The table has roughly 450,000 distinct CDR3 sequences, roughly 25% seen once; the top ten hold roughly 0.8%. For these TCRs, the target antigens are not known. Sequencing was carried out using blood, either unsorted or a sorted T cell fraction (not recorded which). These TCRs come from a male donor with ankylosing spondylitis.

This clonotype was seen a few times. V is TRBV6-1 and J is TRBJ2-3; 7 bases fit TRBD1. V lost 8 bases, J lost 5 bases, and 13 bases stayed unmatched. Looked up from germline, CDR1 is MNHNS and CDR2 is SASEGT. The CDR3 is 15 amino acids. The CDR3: CASLSTGDIRDTQYF. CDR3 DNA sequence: TGTGCCAGCCTTTCAACAGGGGATATTAGAGATACGCAGTATTTT.

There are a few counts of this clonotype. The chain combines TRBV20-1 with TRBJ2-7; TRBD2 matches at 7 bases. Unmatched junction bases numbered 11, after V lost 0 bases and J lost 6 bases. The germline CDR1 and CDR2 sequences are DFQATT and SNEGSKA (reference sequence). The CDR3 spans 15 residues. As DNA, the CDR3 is TGCAGTGCTAGAGATCTGGCGGGAGTACGAGCCGAGCAGTACGTC. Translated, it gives CSARDLAGVRAEQYV.

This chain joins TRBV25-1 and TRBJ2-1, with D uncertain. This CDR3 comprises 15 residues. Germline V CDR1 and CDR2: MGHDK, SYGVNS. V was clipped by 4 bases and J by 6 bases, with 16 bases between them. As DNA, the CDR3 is TGTGCCAGCAGTGGTAGTGTGGGAAAGGGCAATGAGCAGTTCTTC. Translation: CASSGSVGKGNEQFF.

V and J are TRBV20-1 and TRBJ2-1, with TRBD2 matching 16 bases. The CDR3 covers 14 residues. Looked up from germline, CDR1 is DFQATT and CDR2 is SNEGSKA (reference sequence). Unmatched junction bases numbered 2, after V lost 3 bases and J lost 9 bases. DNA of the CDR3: TGCAGTGCTAGGGGGACTAGCGGGAGGGCTGAGCAGTTCTTC. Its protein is CSARGTSGRAEQFF.

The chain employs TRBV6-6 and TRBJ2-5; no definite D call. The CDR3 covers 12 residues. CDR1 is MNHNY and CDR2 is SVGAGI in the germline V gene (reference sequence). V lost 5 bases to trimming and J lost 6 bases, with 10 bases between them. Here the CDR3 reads CASSNRYQTQYF. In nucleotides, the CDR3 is TGTGCCAGCAGTAACAGATATCAGACCCAGTACTTC.

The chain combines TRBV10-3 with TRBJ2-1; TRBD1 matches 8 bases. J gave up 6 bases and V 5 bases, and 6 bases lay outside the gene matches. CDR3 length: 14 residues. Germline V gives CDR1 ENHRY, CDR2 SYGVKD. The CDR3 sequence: CAISLQGQGNEQFF. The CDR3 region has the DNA TGTGCCATCAGTTTACAAGGACAGGGCAATGAGCAGTTCTTC.

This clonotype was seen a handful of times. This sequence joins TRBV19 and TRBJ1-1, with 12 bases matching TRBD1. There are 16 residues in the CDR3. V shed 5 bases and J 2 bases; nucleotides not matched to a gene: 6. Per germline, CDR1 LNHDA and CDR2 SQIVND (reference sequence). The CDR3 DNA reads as TGTGCCAGTAGTCTAGGGACAGGGGGCATTAACACTGAAGCTTTCTTT. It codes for CASSLGTGGINTEAFF.

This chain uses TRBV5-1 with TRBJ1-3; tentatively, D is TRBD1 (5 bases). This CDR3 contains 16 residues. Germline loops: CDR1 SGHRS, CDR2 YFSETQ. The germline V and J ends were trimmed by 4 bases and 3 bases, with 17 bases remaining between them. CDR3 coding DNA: TGCGCCAGCAGCCAAACTACCGGGACGGATGGAAACACCATATATTTT. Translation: CASSQTTGTDGNTIYF.

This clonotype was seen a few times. The CDR3 DNA follows: TGCGCCAGCAGCCCTGGCGGGACAACCGGGGAGCTGTTTTTT. Translated: CASSPGGTTGELFF. This sequence joins TRBV5-1 and TRBJ2-2; tentatively, D is TRBD1 or TRBD2 (6 bases each). Trimming stripped 4 bases from V and 5 bases from J, with 12 bases between. The CDR3 runs 14 residues. Germline V CDR1 and CDR2: SGHRS, YFSETQ.

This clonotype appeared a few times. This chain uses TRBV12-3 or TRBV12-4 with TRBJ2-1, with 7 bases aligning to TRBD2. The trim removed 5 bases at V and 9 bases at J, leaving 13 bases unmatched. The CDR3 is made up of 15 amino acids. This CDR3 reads CASSPGGRKGSEQFF. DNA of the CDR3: TGTGCCAGCAGTCCCGGGGGGAGGAAAGGAAGTGAGCAGTTCTTC.

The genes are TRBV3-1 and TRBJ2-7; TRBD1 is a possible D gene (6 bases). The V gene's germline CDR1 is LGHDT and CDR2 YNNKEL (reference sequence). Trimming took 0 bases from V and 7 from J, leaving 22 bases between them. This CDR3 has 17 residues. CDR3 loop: CASSQDRLVTARGEQYF. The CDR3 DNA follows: TGTGCCAGCAGCCAAGATCGTTTGGTGACAGCGAGGGGGGAGCAGTACTTC.

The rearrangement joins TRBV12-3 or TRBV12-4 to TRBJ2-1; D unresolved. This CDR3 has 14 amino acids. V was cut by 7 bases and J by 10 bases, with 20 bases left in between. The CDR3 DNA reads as TGTGCCAGCACCTCTAGGATGGGCAAGAGAGAGCAGTTCTTC. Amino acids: CASTSRMGKREQFF.

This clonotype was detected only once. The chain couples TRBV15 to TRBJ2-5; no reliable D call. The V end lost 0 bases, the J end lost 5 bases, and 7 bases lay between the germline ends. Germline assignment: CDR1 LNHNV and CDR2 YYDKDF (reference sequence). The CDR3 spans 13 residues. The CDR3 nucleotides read TGTGCCACCAGCAGAGAGCTAAGGGAGACCCAGTACTTC. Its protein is CATSRELRETQYF.

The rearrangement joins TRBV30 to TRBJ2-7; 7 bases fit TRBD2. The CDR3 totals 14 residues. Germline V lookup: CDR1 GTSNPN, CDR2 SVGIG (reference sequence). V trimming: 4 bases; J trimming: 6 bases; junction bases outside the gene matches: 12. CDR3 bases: TGTGCCTGGAAATTGGCGGGAGAGTTTTCCGAGCAGTACTTC. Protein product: CAWKLAGEFSEQYF.

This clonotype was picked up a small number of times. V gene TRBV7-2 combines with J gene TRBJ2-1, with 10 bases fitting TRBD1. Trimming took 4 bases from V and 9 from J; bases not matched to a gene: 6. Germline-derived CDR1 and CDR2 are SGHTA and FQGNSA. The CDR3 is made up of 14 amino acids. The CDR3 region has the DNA TGTGCCAGCAGCTCGACTCGGACAGGGGGTGAGCAGTTCTTC. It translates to CASSSTRTGGEQFF.

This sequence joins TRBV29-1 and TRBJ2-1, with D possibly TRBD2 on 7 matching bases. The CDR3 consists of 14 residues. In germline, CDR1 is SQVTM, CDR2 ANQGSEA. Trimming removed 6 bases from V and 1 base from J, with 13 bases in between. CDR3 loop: CSVEGGLSYNEQFF. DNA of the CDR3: TGCAGCGTGGAGGGGGGACTATCCTACAATGAGCAGTTCTTC.

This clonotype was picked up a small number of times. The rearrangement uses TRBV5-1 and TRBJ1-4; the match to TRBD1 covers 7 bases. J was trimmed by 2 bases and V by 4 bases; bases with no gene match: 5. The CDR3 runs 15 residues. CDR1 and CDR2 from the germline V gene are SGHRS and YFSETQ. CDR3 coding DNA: TGCGCCAGCAGCCCAGGGACAGTTACTAATGAAAAACTGTTTTTT. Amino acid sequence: CASSPGTVTNEKLFF.

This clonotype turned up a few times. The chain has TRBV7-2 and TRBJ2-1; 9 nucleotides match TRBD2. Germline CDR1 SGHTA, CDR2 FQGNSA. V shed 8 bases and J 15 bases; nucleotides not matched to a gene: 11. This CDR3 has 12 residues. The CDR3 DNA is TGTGCCAGCGGAGAGCGGGAGGCCCGCCCGTTCTTC. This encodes CASGEREARPFF. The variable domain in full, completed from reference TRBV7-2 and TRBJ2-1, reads GAGVSQSPSNKVTEKGKDVELRCDPISGHTALYWYRQSLGQGLEFLIYFQGNSAPDKSGLPSDRFSAERTGGSVSTLTIQRTQQEDSAVYLCASGEREARPFFGPGTRLTVL.

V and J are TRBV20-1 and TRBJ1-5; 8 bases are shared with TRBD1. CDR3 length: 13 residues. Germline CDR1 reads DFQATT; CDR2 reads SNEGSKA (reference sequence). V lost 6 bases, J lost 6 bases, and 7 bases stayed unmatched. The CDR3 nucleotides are TGCAGTGCCCTGGACAGGGTCAGTCAGCCCCAGCATTTT. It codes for CSALDRVSQPQHF.

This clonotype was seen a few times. CDR3 DNA sequence: TGCGCCAGCAGCGAGGGACAGGGCTATCAGAACGGCTACACCTTC. Its protein is CASSEGQGYQNGYTF. This chain connects TRBV5-1 to TRBJ1-2, with TRBD1 matching 9 bases. J gave up 8 bases and V 4 bases, and 12 bases lay outside the gene matches. CDR1 is SGHRS, CDR2 YFSETQ, per germline. The CDR3 runs to 15 residues.

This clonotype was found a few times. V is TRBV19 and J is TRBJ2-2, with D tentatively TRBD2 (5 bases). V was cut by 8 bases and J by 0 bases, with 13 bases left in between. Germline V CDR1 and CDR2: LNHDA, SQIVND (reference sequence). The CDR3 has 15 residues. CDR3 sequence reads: CASAPGFSNTGELFF. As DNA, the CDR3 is TGTGCCAGTGCCCCGGGATTTTCGAACACCGGGGAGCTGTTTTTT.

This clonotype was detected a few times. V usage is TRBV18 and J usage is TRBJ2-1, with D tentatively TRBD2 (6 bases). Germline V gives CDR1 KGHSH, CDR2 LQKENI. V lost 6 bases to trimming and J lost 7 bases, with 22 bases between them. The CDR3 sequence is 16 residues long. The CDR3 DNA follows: TGTGCCAGCTCCGACGGGGAGGACCTCGTTGGGAATGAGCAGTTCTTC. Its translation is CASSDGEDLVGNEQFF.

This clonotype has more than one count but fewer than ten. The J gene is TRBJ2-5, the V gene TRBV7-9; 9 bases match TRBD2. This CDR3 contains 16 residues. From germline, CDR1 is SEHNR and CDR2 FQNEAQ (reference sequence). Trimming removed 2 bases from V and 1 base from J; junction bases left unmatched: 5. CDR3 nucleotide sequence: TGTGCCAGCAGCTTATGGCTAGCGGGACCCCAAGAGACCCAGTACTTC. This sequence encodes CASSLWLAGPQETQYF.

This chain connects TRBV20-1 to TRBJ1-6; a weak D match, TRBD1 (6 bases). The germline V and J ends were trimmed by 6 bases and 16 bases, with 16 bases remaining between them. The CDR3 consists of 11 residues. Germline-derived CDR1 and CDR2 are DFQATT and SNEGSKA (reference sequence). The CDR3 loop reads CSADTGPRLHF. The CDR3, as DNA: TGCAGTGCAGATACAGGGCCGAGACTCCACTTT.

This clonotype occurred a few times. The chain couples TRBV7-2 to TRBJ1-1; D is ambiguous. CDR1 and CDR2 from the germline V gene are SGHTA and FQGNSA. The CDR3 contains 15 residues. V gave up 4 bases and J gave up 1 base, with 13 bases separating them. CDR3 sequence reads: CASSSHGGENTEAFF. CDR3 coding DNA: TGTGCCAGCAGCTCGCACGGAGGCGAGAACACTGAAGCTTTCTTT.

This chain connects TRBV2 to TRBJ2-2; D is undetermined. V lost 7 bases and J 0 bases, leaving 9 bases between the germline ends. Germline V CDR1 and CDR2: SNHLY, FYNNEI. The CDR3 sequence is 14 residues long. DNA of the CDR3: TGTGCCAGCACCCCCTTCTCGAACACCGGGGAGCTGTTTTTT. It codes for CASTPFSNTGELFF.

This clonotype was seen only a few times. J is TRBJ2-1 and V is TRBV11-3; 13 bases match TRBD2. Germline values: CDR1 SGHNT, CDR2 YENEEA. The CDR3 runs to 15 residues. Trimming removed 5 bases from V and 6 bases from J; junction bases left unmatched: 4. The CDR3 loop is CASSARLAGGNEQFF. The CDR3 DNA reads TGTGCCAGCAGCGCTCGACTAGCGGGAGGCAATGAGCAGTTCTTC.

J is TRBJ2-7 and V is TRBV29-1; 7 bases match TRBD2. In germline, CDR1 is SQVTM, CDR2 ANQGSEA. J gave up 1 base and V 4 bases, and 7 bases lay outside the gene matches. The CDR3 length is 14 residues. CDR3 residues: CSVARGDRSYEQYF. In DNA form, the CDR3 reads TGCAGCGTTGCTCGGGGGGACCGATCCTACGAGCAGTACTTC.

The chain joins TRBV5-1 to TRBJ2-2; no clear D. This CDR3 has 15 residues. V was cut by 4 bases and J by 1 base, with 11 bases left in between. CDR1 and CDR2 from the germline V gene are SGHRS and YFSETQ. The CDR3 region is CASSPRTRNTGELFF. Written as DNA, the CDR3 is TGCGCCAGCAGCCCGAGGACCAGGAACACCGGGGAGCTGTTTTTT.

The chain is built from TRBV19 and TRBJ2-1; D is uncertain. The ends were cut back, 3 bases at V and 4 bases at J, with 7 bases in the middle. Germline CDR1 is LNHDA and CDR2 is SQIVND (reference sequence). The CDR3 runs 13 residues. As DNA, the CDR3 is TGTGCCAGTAGTATGGCCTTTTACAATGAGCAGTTCTTC. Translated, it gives CASSMAFYNEQFF.

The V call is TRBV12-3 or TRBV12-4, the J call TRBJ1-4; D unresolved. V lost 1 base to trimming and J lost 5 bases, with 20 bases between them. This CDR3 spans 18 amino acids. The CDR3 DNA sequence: TGTGCCAGCAGTTTAGGGTCCGGCCGACGGTTGCTAAATGAAAAACTGTTTTTT. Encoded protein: CASSLGSGRRLLNEKLFF.